This paragraph reports one TCR beta chain. Its matching antigen is unknown. This specimen belongs to a study of cytomegalovirus exposure and HLA in healthy donors. PCR amplification relied on 60 Vbeta primers (plus 13 Jbeta primers). TCRdb's copy holds only in-frame clones and misses some; the assay was immunoSEQ multiplex PCR. The data contain 150,000 to 160,000 clones, roughly 80% of them singletons. Study-wide findings and caveats: Later work associated 17,000 or so TCR beta sequences with HLA alleles at 0.05 false discovery rate.

Trimming stripped 4 bases from V and 3 bases from J, with 10 bases between. CDR3 size: 13 residues. Germline-derived CDR1 and CDR2 are SGHNT and YYREEE (reference sequence). Source material: PBMCs. The gene calls are TRBV5-4 and TRBJ1-1; D possibly corresponds to TRBD1 (6 bases). The sequence came from a man aged 25-40 years in good health and CMV-seropositive. The CDR3: CASSPRGDTEAFF. The CDR3 bases are TGTGCCAGCAGCCCCAGGGGTGACACTGAAGCTTTCTTT.